This T cell receptor beta chain derives from a study of blood T cell repertoires in COVID-19. V lost 4 bases and J lost 3; bases outside the gene matches: 9. The CDR3 spans 15 residues. CDR1 is SGHRS and CDR2 is YFSETQ in the germline V gene. Profiled with immunoSEQ multiplex PCR; TCRdb holds only in-frame clones, not every one. The sample records under 200,000 clones, more than 85% being singletons. The rearrangement uses TRBV5-1 and TRBJ1-2; 7 nucleotides match TRBD1. The sequencing input was peripheral blood. This receptor was obtained from a man aged 18 to 29 with acute or convalescent COVID-19. CDR3 nucleotides: TGCGCCAGCAGCCCCGGAGGAGGGGGCGACTATGGCTACACCTTC. This codes for CASSPGGGGDYGYTF.